Below are 11 T cell receptor beta chains sequenced from a single sample in a study of TIL therapy for anti-PD-1-resistant metastatic lung cancer. Specified time point: pre-treatment sample, taken before nivolumab and TIL therapy. The tumor samples were excised metastases, mostly pleural nodules or supraclavicular lymph nodes. The libraries were made with immunoSEQ v3. This table comes from immunoSEQ multiplex PCR, and its TCRdb copy is limited to in-frame clones, with some not included. Of about 100,000 clones listed, around three fifths are singletons. This sample comprised tumor tissue, obtained at baseline. The receptors shown here come from a person aged 25-80 years with non-small cell lung cancer.

This clone has just a few counts. The rearrangement uses TRBV4-3 and TRBJ1-1; D unresolved. Per germline, CDR1 LGHNA and CDR2 YSLEER. With 4 bases removed from V and 1 base from J, the gap between germline ends came to 10 bases. CDR3 length equals 14 residues. The CDR3 DNA reads as TGCGCCAGCAGCCCGGGGTCTGCGAACACTGAAGCTTTCTTT. Translation: CASSPGSANTEAFF.

The chain is built from TRBV2 and TRBJ2-1, with 9 bases identical to TRBD2. V shed 5 bases, J shed 0 bases, and the junction held 20 bases outside the gene matches. CDR3 length: 21 residues. Germline V CDR1 and CDR2: SNHLY, FYNNEI. CDR3 loop: CASSTSPPGSGGRSSYNEQFF. CDR3 sequence (DNA): TGTGCCAGCAGTACTTCCCCCCCGGGTAGCGGGGGCCGGAGCTCCTACAATGAGCAGTTCTTC.

This clone was recorded a few times. The chain recombines TRBV7-9 with TRBJ2-2; possible D gene TRBD1, 5 bases. The germline V and J ends were trimmed by 3 bases and 4 bases, with 12 bases remaining between them. The germline V gene has CDR1 SEHNR and CDR2 FQNEAQ (reference sequence). CDR3 length: 15 amino acids. The CDR3 DNA follows: TGTGCCAGCAGCTTTGCCAGTAGGGGCACCGGGGAGCTGTTTTTT. This translates into CASSFASRGTGELFF.

The chain links TRBV13 to TRBJ2-1, with TRBD2 matching over 8 bases. There are 15 residues in the CDR3. Per the germline V gene, CDR1 is PRHDT and CDR2 is FYEKMQ (reference sequence). Unmatched junction bases numbered 5, after V lost 5 bases and J lost 2 bases. The CDR3 bases are TGTGCCAGCAGCCCCGGGACTAGTGCCTACAATGAGCAGTTCTTC. Amino acid sequence: CASSPGTSAYNEQFF. Drawing the rest from reference TRBV13 and TRBJ2-1, the complete variable domain is AAGVIQSPRHLIKEKRETATLKCYPIPRHDTVYWYQQGPGQDPQFLISFYEKMQSDKGSIPDRFSAQQFSDYHSELNMSSLELGDSALYFCASSPGTSAYNEQFFGPGTRLTVL.

The chain couples TRBV7-9 to TRBJ2-1, with 8 positions matching TRBD2. CDR1 SEHNR and CDR2 FQNEAQ come from the germline V gene (reference sequence). Germline trimming cut 3 bases from V and 4 bases from J; bases unmatched to any gene: 5. This CDR3 is built from 15 residues. This chain's CDR3 is CASSFVRGGYNEQFF. The CDR3, as DNA: TGTGCCAGCAGCTTTGTTCGGGGGGGATACAATGAGCAGTTCTTC.

This clone was seen more than once but under ten times. This chain joins TRBV6-2 or TRBV6-3 and TRBJ2-2; 9 bases are shared with TRBD2. CDR3 length equals 18 residues. Losses at the gene ends were 0 bases for V and 3 bases for J; bases not matched to a gene: 8. Germline V gene sequence: CDR1 MNHEY, CDR2 SVGEGT. Written as DNA, the CDR3 is TGTGCCAGCAGTTACTCCCTGCTCCGACTAGCGGACACCGGGGAGCTGTTTTTT. It translates to CASSYSLLRLADTGELFF.

The chain combines TRBV7-2 with TRBJ1-5, with D uncertain. This CDR3 is 13 amino acids long. CDR1 and CDR2 from the germline V gene are SGHTA and FQGNSA. Trimming removed 6 bases at V and 2 bases at J, with 8 bases between. As DNA, the CDR3 is TGTGCCAGCAGTTCCGACCGCAATCAGCCCCAGCATTTT. Its translation is CASSSDRNQPQHF.

The chain employs TRBV21-1 and TRBJ1-3; the D call TRBD1 from the table was never checked on the DNA. TRBV21-1 is a known pseudogene. CDR3 length: 15 residues. The CDR3, as DNA: TGTGCCACCTATCCGGGACACCTCTTCGGAAACACCATATATTTT. Translated: CATYPGHLFGNTIYF.

The chain recombines TRBV29-1 with TRBJ2-3, with 12 bases aligning to TRBD2. The trim removed 3 bases at V and 1 base at J, leaving 8 bases unmatched. This CDR3 is 17 amino acids long. Germline V gene sequence: CDR1 SQVTM, CDR2 ANQGSEA. The CDR3 loop reads CSVDQETSGSRTDTQYF. CDR3 nucleotides: TGCAGCGTTGACCAGGAGACTAGCGGGAGCCGCACAGATACGCAGTATTTT.

This clone was seen once. The J gene is TRBJ2-5, the V gene TRBV5-1; tentatively, D is TRBD1 (5 bases). Germline CDR1 SGHRS, CDR2 YFSETQ. This CDR3 is 14 amino acids long. The V end was cut by 0 bases, the J end by 3 bases, with 9 bases between. The CDR3 DNA sequence: TGCGCCAGCAGCTTGGGTAGGGGAAAAGAGACCCAGTACTTC. Translating gives CASSLGRGKETQYF.

V is TRBV6-4 and J is TRBJ1-5; a weak D match, TRBD1 (6 bases). V shed 0 bases and J shed 4 bases, with 13 bases lying between them. The CDR3 has 16 amino acids. From germline, CDR1 is MRHNA and CDR2 SNTAGT. CDR3: CASSDSRRGGNQPQHF. The DNA of the CDR3 is TGTGCCAGCAGTGACTCGAGGAGGGGGGGGAATCAGCCCCAGCATTTT.